This entry describes one T cell receptor beta chain. RNA transcripts provided the template for amplifying TCR beta CDR3 regions. The first-round RT-PCR employed HTBI primers together with the Qiagen OneStep RT-PCR kit. A multiplex PCR was then performed as the second round. Each CDR3 protein gets one entry after TCRdb re-called the multiplex PCR reads with MiXCR. There are about 740,000 distinct CDR3 sequences in the sample; about 44% occur only once, and less than 55% lies in the top ten. The data are from a study of Graves' ophthalmopathy and Graves' hyperthyroidism. Germline V gives CDR1 SEHNR, CDR2 FQNEAQ (reference sequence). The CDR3 runs 16 residues.

The sequenced material came from peripheral blood. The TCR was taken from an adult man with Graves' ophthalmopathy. The genes are TRBV7-9 and TRBJ2-7; D tentatively fits TRBD1 or TRBD2 (5 bases each). The J call may be faulty, since TRBJ2-1 better matches the DNA end. The CDR3 reads CASSLAPTTEGSEQFF. CDR3 in DNA: TGTGCCAGCAGCTTAGCGCCGACTACCGAGGGGAGCGAGCAGTTCTTC.